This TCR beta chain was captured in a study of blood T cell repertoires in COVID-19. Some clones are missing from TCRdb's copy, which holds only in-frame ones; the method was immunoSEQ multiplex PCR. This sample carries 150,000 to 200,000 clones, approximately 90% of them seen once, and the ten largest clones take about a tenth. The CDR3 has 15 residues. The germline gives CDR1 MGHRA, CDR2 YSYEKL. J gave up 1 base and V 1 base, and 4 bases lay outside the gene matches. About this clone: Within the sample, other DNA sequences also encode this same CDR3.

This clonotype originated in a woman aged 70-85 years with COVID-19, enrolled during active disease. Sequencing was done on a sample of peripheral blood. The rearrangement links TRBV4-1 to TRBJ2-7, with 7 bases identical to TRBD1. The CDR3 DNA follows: TGCGCCAGCAGCCAAGGACAGGGTGCGTCCTACGAGCAGTACTTC. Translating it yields CASSQGQGASYEQYF.